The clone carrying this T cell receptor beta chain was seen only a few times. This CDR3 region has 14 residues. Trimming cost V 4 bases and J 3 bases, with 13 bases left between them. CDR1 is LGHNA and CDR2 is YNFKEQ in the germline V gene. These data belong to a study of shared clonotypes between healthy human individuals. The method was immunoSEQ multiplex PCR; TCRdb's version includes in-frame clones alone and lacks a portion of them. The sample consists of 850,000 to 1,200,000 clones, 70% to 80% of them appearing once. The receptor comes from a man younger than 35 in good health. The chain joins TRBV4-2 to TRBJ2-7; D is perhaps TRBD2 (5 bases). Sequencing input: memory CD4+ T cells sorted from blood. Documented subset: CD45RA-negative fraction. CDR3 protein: CASSPGAVSYEQYF. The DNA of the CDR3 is TGTGCCAGCAGCCCCGGAGCGGTTAGCTACGAGCAGTACTTC.